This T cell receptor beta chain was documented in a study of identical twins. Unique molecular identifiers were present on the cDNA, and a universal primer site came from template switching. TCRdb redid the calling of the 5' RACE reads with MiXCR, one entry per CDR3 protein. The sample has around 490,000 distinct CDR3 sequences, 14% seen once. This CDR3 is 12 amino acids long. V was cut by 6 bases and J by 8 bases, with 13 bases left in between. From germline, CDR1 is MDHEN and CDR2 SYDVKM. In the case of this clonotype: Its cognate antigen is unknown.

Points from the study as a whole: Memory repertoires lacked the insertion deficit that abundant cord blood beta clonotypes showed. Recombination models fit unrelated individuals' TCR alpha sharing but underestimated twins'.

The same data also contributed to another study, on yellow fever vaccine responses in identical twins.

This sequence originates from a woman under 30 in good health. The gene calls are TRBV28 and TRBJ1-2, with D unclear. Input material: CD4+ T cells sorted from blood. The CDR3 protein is CASSAEVKGYTF. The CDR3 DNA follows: TGTGCCAGCAGCGCCGAGGTGAAAGGCTACACCTTC.